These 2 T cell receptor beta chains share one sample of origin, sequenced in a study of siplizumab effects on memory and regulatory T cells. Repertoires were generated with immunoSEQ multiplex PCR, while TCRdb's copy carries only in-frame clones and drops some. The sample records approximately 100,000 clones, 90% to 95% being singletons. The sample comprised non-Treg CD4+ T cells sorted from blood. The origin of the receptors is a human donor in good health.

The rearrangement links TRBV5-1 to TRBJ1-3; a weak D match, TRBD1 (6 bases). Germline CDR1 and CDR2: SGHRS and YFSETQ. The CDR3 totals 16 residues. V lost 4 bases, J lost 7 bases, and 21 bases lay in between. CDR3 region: CASSPRTGTRGNTIYF. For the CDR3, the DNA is TGCGCCAGCAGCCCGAGAACCGGGACACGCGGCAACACCATATATTTT.

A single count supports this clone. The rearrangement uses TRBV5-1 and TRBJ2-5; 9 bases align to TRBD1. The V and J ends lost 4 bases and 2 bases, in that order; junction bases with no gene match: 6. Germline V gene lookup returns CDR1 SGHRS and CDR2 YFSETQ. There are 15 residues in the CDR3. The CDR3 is CASSRQGGTQETQYF. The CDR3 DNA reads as TGCGCCAGCAGCCGACAGGGGGGAACACAAGAGACCCAGTACTTC.